This T cell receptor (beta chain) came from a study of blood T cell repertoires in COVID-19. Trimming left V 6 bases short and J 11 bases short, with 16 bases between. In germline, CDR1 is SGHDN, CDR2 FVKESK. The CDR3 loop spans 12 amino acids. This table comes from immunoSEQ multiplex PCR, and its TCRdb copy is limited to in-frame clones, with some not included. The table has about 440,000 clones, more than 85% seen once. The receptor was isolated from a woman in her twenties or thirties with acute or convalescent COVID-19. Source material: peripheral blood. The J gene is TRBJ1-1, the V gene TRBV14; D uncertain. The CDR3 reads CASRSPSSGAFF. CDR3 bases: TGTGCCAGCAGATCCCCTTCAAGCGGCGCTTTCTTT.